Listed below are T cell receptor beta chains from one sample, sequenced in a study of cytomegalovirus exposure and HLA in healthy donors. Profiling relied on immunoSEQ multiplex PCR, and the TCRdb table lists in-frame clones only, not all of them. The table shows 150,000 to 200,000 clones, with around four fifths occurring only once. What was sequenced was PBMCs. The receptors come from a woman between 55 and 75 years old in good health and CMV-seropositive. The CDR3 runs from the conserved cysteine through the conserved F or W. D genes are given only for firm matches. Some rows mark clone size as missing; the rest say once, few, many or name a class of expanded clone.

d_call,v_call,clone_size,j_call,cdr3_aa,cdr3_nt
TRBD2,TRBV9,.,TRBJ2-3,CASSVGTSGGITDTQYF,TGTGCCAGCAGCGTAGGGACTAGCGGGGGGATTACAGATACGCAGTATTTT
TRBD1,TRBV5-6,.,TRBJ2-3,CASRTLTGALTDTQYF,TGTGCCAGCAGGACCTTGACAGGGGCTCTCACAGATACGCAGTATTTT
TRBD1,TRBV9,.,TRBJ1-2,CASSVEGARGYTF,TGTGCCAGCAGCGTAGAGGGGGCCAGGGGCTACACCTTC
.,TRBV29-1,.,TRBJ1-4,CSVATGTTNEKLFF,TGCAGCGTTGCTACGGGTACAACTAATGAAAAACTGTTTTTT
TRBD1,TRBV11-3,.,TRBJ2-7,CASSYDRGKQYF,TGTGCCAGCAGCTACGACAGGGGGAAGCAGTACTTC
.,TRBV7-8,.,TRBJ2-7,CASSLETGHSYEQYF,TGTGCCAGCAGCCTCGAGACGGGACACTCCTACGAGCAGTACTTC
.,TRBV30,.,TRBJ2-2,CAWSVLVTGELFF,TGTGCCTGGAGTGTACTAGTCACCGGGGAGCTGTTTTTT
.,TRBV7-2,.,TRBJ2-5,CASSFTRTEETQYF,TGTGCCAGCAGCTTCACTAGAACAGAAGAGACCCAGTACTTC
.,TRBV6-5,.,TRBJ2-2,CASSYRQGVGELFF,TGTGCCAGCAGTTATAGGCAAGGGGTCGGGGAGCTGTTTTTT
.,TRBV27,.,TRBJ1-2,CASGANYGYTF,TGTGCCTCAGGGGCCAACTATGGCTACACCTTC
TRBD1,TRBV5-5,few,TRBJ1-2,CASSSDAGTGGIYGYTF,TGTGCCAGCAGCTCCGATGCAGGGACAGGGGGGATCTATGGCTACACCTTC
TRBD2,TRBV5-8,.,TRBJ2-7,CASSLAGRLAATYEQYF,TGTGCCAGCAGCTTGGCAGGGCGACTAGCGGCTACCTACGAGCAGTACTTC
TRBD1,TRBV5-4,.,TRBJ1-4,CASSKTGGENEKLFF,TGTGCCAGCAGCAAGACAGGGGGCGAGAATGAAAAACTGTTTTTT
.,TRBV7-9,.,TRBJ2-7,CASSFRTATYEQYF,TGTGCCAGCAGCTTCCGGACTGCAACCTACGAGCAGTACTTC
TRBD2,TRBV15,.,TRBJ2-5,CATSSTRGRETQYF,TGTGCCACCAGCAGTACCCGCGGGAGAGAGACCCAGTACTTC
.,TRBV10-3,few,TRBJ1-2,CAISGSSPLGDISSRAYGYTF,TGTGCCATCAGTGGGTCCTCACCTTTAGGGGACATAAGCAGTCGTGCCTATGGCTACACCTTC
.,TRBV5-4,.,TRBJ2-3,CASSLAGSYTQYF,TGTGCCAGCAGCTTGGCCGGGTCATATACGCAGTATTTT
.,TRBV4-2,.,TRBJ2-2,CASSQVFSGTTGELFF,TGTGCCAGCAGCCAAGTGTTTAGCGGAACAACCGGGGAGCTGTTTTTT
.,TRBV5-6,.,TRBJ2-5,CASSFGTGTTQETQYF,TGTGCCAGCAGCTTCGGAACCGGGACAACACAAGAGACCCAGTACTTC
TRBD1,TRBV7-8,.,TRBJ2-7,CASSLQTGGNEQYF,TGTGCCAGCAGCTTGCAAACAGGGGGCAACGAGCAGTACTTC
.,TRBV5-1,.,TRBJ1-2,CASSLEGSGYGYTF,TGCGCCAGCAGCTTGGAGGGGTCTGGCTATGGCTACACCTTC
.,TRBV19,.,TRBJ1-2,CASSIGGIRGYTF,TGTGCCAGTAGTATTGGGGGCATCCGTGGCTACACCTTC
TRBD2,TRBV10-3,.,TRBJ2-1,CAISASGTYNEQFF,TGTGCCATCAGTGCTAGCGGTACTTACAATGAGCAGTTCTTC
.,TRBV6-5,.,TRBJ2-2,CASSYWGANTGELFF,TGTGCCAGCAGTTACTGGGGGGCGAACACCGGGGAGCTGTTTTTT
.,TRBV2,.,TRBJ2-7,CASKQGITYEQYF,TGTGCCAGCAAACAGGGTATCACCTACGAGCAGTACTTC
.,TRBV30,.,TRBJ2-7,CAWRRGREQYF,TGTGCCTGGCGTCGGGGTAGAGAGCAGTACTTC
TRBD1,TRBV18,.,TRBJ2-3,CASSPSGTGGTDTQYF,TGTGCCAGCTCACCATCCGGGACAGGGGGCACAGATACGCAGTATTTT
.,TRBV25-1,medium-sized,TRBJ1-1,CASRGPSGSEAFF,TGTGCCAGCAGGGGCCCCAGTGGGTCTGAAGCTTTCTTT
.,TRBV5-1,.,TRBJ2-7,CASSLNAGATYEQYF,TGCGCCAGCAGCTTGAACGCGGGGGCTACCTACGAGCAGTACTTC
.,TRBV10-2,once,TRBJ2-1,CASTESNNEQFF,TGCGCCAGCACTGAGTCCAACAATGAGCAGTTCTTC
TRBD2,TRBV7-9,.,TRBJ2-7,CASSLPGLAGGPTSYEQYF,TGTGCCAGCAGCTTGCCGGGGCTAGCGGGGGGCCCGACCTCCTACGAGCAGTACTTC
.,TRBV5-1,.,TRBJ1-5,CASSLGGSNQPQHF,TGCGCCAGCAGCTTAGGGGGTAGCAATCAGCCCCAGCATTTT
.,TRBV5-1,.,TRBJ1-3,CASSLTHSGNTIYF,TGCGCCAGCAGCTTGACTCACTCTGGAAACACCATATATTTT
.,TRBV28,.,TRBJ1-2,CASRAQGGGYGYTF,TGTGCCAGCAGAGCTCAGGGAGGCGGCTATGGCTACACCTTC
.,TRBV28,.,TRBJ1-5,CASSLYGGEDQPQHF,TGTGCCAGCAGTTTATATGGAGGAGAGGATCAGCCCCAGCATTTT
TRBD2,TRBV23-1,.,TRBJ2-3,CASSQPERGGVDTQYF,TGCGCCAGCAGTCAACCTGAGCGGGGGGGCGTAGATACGCAGTATTTT
.,TRBV6-5,.,TRBJ1-2,CASSPDSSYGYTF,TGTGCCAGCAGCCCAGACAGTTCCTATGGCTACACCTTC
TRBD1,TRBV28,.,TRBJ1-3,CASSSQGALGNTIYF,TGTGCCAGCAGTTCACAGGGGGCGTTGGGAAACACCATATATTTT
.,TRBV6-4,few,TRBJ2-3,CASSVDAGPLGTQYF,TGTGCCAGCAGTGTCGACGCGGGCCCTTTGGGTACGCAGTATTTT
TRBD2,TRBV2,once,TRBJ2-1,CASRVAGGSYNEQFF,TGTGCCAGCAGGGTAGCGGGGGGTTCCTACAATGAGCAGTTCTTC
.,TRBV28,few,TRBJ2-7,CASTTPYEQYF,TGTGCCAGCACCACACCCTACGAGCAGTACTTC
.,TRBV28,.,TRBJ1-4,CASSLSTGRNEKLFF,TGTGCCAGCAGTTTATCCACAGGGCGGAATGAAAAACTGTTTTTT